A selection of T cell receptor beta chains follows, all from one sample in a study of blood T cell repertoires in COVID-19. Method: immunoSEQ multiplex PCR; TCRdb's copy keeps in-frame clones and lacks some. The sample has some 60,000 clones, roughly 86% seen once; the top ten hold over 0.8%. Sample: peripheral blood. The receptors stem from a man aged 70 or older with acute or convalescent COVID-19. Each CDR3 is given with its conserved first and last residue. The D gene is left open where the match is weak. Clone size appears in some rows only: once, few, many, or a class for an expanded clone.

j_gene	abundance	d_gene	v_gene	CDR3aa	CDR3nt
TRBJ1-1	.	TRBD1	TRBV19	CASTRWDRGPEAFF	TGTGCCAGTACAAGGTGGGACAGGGGTCCTGAAGCTTTCTTT
TRBJ1-5	.	TRBD1	TRBV6-5	CASTSGTGGQPQHF	TGTGCCAGCACCTCCGGGACAGGGGGACAGCCCCAGCATTTT
TRBJ1-1	.	TRBD1	TRBV6-5	CASSLYGQGNTEAFF	TGTGCCAGCAGTTTATACGGACAGGGGAACACTGAAGCTTTCTTT
TRBJ1-5	.	TRBD1	TRBV27	CASSLGTGGQPQHF	TGTGCCAGCAGTTTAGGGACAGGGGGGCAGCCCCAGCATTTT
TRBJ2-3	.	TRBD2	TRBV27	CASTNWGGGIGTQYF	TGTGCCAGCACCAATTGGGGGGGTGGGATTGGTACGCAGTATTTT
TRBJ1-2	.	TRBD1	TRBV2	CASRGQGAEGYTF	TGTGCCAGCAGGGGACAGGGGGCCGAAGGCTACACCTTC
TRBJ1-1	once	TRBD1	TRBV18	CASSPGQGVGSNTEAFF	TGTGCCAGCTCACCCGGACAGGGTGTGGGAAGTAACACTGAAGCTTTCTTT
TRBJ2-7	few	.	TRBV5-1	CASSLDRAGGEQYF	TGCGCCAGCAGCTTGGACAGGGCGGGTGGCGAGCAGTACTTC
TRBJ2-5	.	TRBD1	TRBV5-5	CASNPGTAWGETQYF	TGTGCCAGCAACCCCGGGACAGCCTGGGGGGAGACCCAGTACTTC
TRBJ2-5	.	TRBD2	TRBV2	CATRGLAGETQYF	TGTGCCACCAGGGGACTAGCGGGAGAGACCCAGTACTTC
TRBJ1-2	.	.	TRBV27	CASSQPQKGRNYGYTF	TGTGCCAGCAGTCAGCCTCAGAAGGGGAGGAACTATGGCTACACCTTC
TRBJ1-2	.	TRBD1	TRBV11-2	CASGGTGYVGGYTF	TGTGCCAGCGGAGGGACAGGGTATGTTGGTGGCTACACCTTC
TRBJ2-1	.	TRBD2	TRBV5-1	CASSLTSGTYNEQFF	TGCGCCAGCAGCTTGACTAGCGGGACTTACAATGAGCAGTTCTTC
TRBJ1-1	.	.	TRBV7-2	CASSEGVGTEAFF	TGTGCCAGCAGCGAAGGGGTGGGCACTGAAGCTTTCTTT
TRBJ1-6	.	.	TRBV2	CASSLRTASNSPLHF	TGTGCCAGCAGTTTAAGGACAGCTTCAAATTCACCCCTCCACTTT
TRBJ2-1	.	TRBD2	TRBV7-2	CASSSERLAGGDEQFF	TGTGCCAGCAGCTCGGAGAGACTAGCGGGAGGCGATGAGCAGTTCTTC
TRBJ2-3	once	.	TRBV9	CASSVDAEDTQYF	TGTGCCAGCAGCGTAGACGCGGAAGATACGCAGTATTTT
TRBJ2-6	.	.	TRBV16	CASSLRSSGANVLTF	TGTGCCAGCAGCCTCAGGTCCTCTGGGGCCAACGTCCTGACTTTC
TRBJ1-5	.	TRBD1	TRBV4-1	CASSQDSQGAQPQHF	TGCGCCAGCAGCCAAGATTCCCAGGGGGCACAGCCCCAGCATTTT
TRBJ2-7	.	.	TRBV7-2	CASSVEAGAHYEQYF	TGTGCCAGCAGCGTAGAGGCAGGGGCCCACTACGAGCAGTACTTC
TRBJ2-6	.	TRBD2	TRBV3-1/TRBV3-2	CASSRLAGGPIPGANVLTF	TGTGCCAGCAGCCGACTAGCGGGAGGGCCTATTCCTGGGGCCAACGTCCTGACTTTC
TRBJ2-3	.	.	TRBV2	CASSKQGLRTDTQYF	TGTGCCAGCAGTAAACAGGGCCTGCGGACAGATACGCAGTATTTT
TRBJ1-3	.	TRBD1	TRBV2	CASSERTGGLRTIYF	TGTGCCAGCAGTGAACGGACAGGGGGCTTGCGCACCATATATTTT
TRBJ1-5	few	.	TRBV28	CASSFKSGGNQPQHF	TGTGCCAGCAGTTTTAAAAGCGGGGGTAATCAGCCCCAGCATTTT
TRBJ2-7	once	TRBD1	TRBV6-2/TRBV6-3	CASSAADRGGYEQYF	TGTGCCAGCAGCGCGGCCGACAGGGGCGGCTACGAGCAGTACTTC
TRBJ1-5	.	.	TRBV5-5	CASSLGGVQGGHRPQHF	TGTGCCAGCAGCTTGGGGGGTGTGCAGGGAGGCCATCGGCCCCAGCATTTT
TRBJ2-7	.	.	TRBV5-6	CASLLRTVTYEQYF	TGTGCCAGCCTACTACGGACAGTCACCTACGAGCAGTACTTC
TRBJ1-1	once	.	TRBV20-1	CSAFNREAFF	TGCAGTGCTTTTAACAGGGAAGCTTTCTTT
TRBJ2-5	.	TRBD2	TRBV9	CASSSKPGLAGGPRETQYF	TGTGCCAGCAGCTCAAAGCCGGGACTAGCGGGAGGGCCGAGAGAGACCCAGTACTTC
TRBJ1-5	.	.	TRBV7-6	CASSLALTRYSNQPQHF	TGTGCCAGCAGCTTAGCCCTGACACGGTATAGCAATCAGCCCCAGCATTTT
TRBJ2-5	.	.	TRBV4-1	CASSQVSTGVKTQYF	TGCGCCAGCAGCCAAGTTTCCACGGGGGTTAAGACCCAGTACTTC
TRBJ2-3	.	TRBD2	TRBV29-1	CSVERLAGGGDTQYF	TGCAGCGTTGAAAGGCTAGCGGGGGGAGGCGATACGCAGTATTTT
TRBJ2-6	.	.	TRBV6-1	CASRERLISGANVLTF	TGTGCCAGCAGGGAACGGTTGATCTCTGGGGCCAACGTCCTGACTTTC
TRBJ2-1	.	TRBD2	TRBV24-1	CATSEPGLANYNEQFF	TGTGCCACCAGTGAGCCGGGACTAGCAAACTACAATGAGCAGTTCTTC
TRBJ1-3	.	.	TRBV28	CASSLSGGRGNTIYF	TGTGCCAGCAGTTTATCTGGGGGCCGTGGAAACACCATATATTTT
TRBJ2-1	few	.	TRBV5-8	CASTAPAGYNEQFF	TGTGCCAGCACCGCCCCGGCGGGTTACAATGAGCAGTTCTTC
TRBJ2-3	.	TRBD2	TRBV19	CASSIILPGTSGSRQDTQYF	TGTGCCAGTAGTATAATTCTCCCAGGGACTAGCGGGAGTAGGCAAGATACGCAGTATTTT
TRBJ1-5	.	TRBD1	TRBV27	CASSPRNRGDSNQPQHF	TGTGCCAGCAGCCCTAGAAACAGGGGCGATAGCAATCAGCCCCAGCATTTT
TRBJ2-3	.	.	TRBV2	CASSEARTIRRTDTQYF	TGTGCCAGCAGTGAAGCGAGGACAATAAGACGCACAGATACGCAGTATTTT
TRBJ2-1	.	TRBD2	TRBV10-3	CAISGSSGYYNEQFF	TGTGCCATCAGTGGATCTAGCGGGTATTACAATGAGCAGTTCTTC
TRBJ1-5	.	.	TRBV5-5	CASSSGTRSSNQPQHF	TGTGCCAGCAGCTCCGGGACAAGGAGTAGCAATCAGCCCCAGCATTTT